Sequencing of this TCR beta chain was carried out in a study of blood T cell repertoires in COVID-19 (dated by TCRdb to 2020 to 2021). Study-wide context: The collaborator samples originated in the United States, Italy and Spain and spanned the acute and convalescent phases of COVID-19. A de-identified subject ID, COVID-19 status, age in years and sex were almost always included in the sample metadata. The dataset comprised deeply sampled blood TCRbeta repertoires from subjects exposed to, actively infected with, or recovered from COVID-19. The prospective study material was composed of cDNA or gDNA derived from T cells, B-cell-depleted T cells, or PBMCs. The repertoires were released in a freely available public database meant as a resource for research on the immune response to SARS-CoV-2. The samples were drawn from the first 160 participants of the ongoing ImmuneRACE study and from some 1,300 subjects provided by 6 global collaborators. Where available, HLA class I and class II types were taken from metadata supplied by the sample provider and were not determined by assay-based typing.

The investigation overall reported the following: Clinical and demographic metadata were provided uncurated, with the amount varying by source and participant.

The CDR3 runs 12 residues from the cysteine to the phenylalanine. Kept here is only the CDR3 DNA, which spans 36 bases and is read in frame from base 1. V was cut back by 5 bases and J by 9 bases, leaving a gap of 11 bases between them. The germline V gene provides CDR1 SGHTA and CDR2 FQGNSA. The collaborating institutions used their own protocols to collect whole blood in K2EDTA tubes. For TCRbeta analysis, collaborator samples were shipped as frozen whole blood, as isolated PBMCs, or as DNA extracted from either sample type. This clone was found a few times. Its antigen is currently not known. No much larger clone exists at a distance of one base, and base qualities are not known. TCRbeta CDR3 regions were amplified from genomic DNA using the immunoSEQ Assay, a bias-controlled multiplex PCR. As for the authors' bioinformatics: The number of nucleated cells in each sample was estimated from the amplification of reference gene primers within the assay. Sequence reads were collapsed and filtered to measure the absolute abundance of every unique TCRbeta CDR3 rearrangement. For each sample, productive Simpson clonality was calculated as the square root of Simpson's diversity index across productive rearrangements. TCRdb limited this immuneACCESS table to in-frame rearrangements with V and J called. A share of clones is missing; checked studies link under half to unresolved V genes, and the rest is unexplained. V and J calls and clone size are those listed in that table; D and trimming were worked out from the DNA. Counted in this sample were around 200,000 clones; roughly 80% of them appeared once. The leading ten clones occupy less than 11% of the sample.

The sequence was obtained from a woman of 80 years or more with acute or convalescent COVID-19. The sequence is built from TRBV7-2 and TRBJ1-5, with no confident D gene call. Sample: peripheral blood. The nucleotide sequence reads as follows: TGTGCCAGCAGCCTGACTCCGGGGCCCCAGCATTTT. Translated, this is CASSLTPGPQHF.